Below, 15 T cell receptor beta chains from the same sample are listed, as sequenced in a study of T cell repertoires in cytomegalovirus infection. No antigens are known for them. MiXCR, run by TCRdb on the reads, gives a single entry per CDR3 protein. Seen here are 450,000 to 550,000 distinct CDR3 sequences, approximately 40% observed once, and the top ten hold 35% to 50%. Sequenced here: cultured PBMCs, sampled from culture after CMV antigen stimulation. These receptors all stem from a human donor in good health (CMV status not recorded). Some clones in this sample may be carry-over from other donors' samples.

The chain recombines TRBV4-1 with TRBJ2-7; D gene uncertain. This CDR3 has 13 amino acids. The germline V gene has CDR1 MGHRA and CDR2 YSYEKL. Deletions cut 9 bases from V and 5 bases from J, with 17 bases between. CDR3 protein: CARASPWAHEQYF. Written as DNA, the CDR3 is TGCGCCAGGGCGTCCCCCTGGGCTCACGAGCAGTACTTC.

The CDR3 region is CASSQLWHRGPRTDTQYF. The CDR3 coding sequence is TGCGCCAGCAGCCAACTCTGGCATCGGGGGCCTCGCACAGATACGCAGTATTTT. V and J are TRBV4-1 and TRBJ2-3; D might be TRBD1 or TRBD2, each matching 6 bases. Germline loops: CDR1 MGHRA, CDR2 YSYEKL. The ends were cut back, 2 bases at V and 1 base at J, with 19 bases in the middle. The CDR3 is 18 residues long.

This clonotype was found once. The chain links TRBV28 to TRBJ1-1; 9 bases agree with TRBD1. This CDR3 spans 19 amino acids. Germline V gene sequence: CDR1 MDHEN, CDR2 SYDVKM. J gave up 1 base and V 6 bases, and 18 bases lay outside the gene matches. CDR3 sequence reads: CASRTGTGFVLAENTEAFF. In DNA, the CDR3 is TGTGCCAGCAGGACCGGGACAGGGTTTGTTTTGGCCGAGAACACTGAAGCTTTCTTT.

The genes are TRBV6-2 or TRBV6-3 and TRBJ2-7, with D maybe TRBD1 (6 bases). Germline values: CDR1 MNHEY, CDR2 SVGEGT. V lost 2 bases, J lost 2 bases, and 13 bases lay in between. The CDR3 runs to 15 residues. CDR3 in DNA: TGTGCCAGCAGTTACCCCCACCGGGACACCTACGAGCAGTACTTC. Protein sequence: CASSYPHRDTYEQYF.

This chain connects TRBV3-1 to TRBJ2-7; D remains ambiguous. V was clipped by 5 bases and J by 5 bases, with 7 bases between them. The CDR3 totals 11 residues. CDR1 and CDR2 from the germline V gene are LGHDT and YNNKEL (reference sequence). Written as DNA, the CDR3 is TGTGCCAGCAGCGGACCTAACGAGCAGTACTTC. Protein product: CASSGPNEQYF.

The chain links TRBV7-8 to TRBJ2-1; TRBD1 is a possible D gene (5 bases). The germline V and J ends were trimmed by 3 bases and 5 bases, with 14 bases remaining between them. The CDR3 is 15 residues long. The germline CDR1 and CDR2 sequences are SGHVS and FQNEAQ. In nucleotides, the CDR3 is TGTGCCAGCAGCTTTGGGGCAGGGATAGACAATGAGCAGTTCTTC. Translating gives CASSFGAGIDNEQFF.

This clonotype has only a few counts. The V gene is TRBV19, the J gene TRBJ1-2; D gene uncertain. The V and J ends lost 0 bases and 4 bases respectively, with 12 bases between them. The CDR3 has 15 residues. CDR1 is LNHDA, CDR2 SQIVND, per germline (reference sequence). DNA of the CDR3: TGTGCCAGTAGTATAGACGGTGCTGGGGTCTATGGCTACACCTTC. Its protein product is CASSIDGAGVYGYTF.

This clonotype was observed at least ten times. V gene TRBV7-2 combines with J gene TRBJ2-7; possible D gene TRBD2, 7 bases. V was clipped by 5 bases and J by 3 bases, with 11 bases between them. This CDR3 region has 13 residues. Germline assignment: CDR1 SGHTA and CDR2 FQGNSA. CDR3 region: CASSPGGLYEQYF. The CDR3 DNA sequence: TGTGCCAGCAGCCCGGGGGGCCTCTACGAGCAGTACTTC.

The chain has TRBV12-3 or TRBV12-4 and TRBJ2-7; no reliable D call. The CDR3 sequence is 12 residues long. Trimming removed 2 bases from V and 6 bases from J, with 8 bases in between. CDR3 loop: CASSLSVGEQYF. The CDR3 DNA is TGTGCCAGCAGTTTAAGTGTCGGCGAGCAGTACTTC.

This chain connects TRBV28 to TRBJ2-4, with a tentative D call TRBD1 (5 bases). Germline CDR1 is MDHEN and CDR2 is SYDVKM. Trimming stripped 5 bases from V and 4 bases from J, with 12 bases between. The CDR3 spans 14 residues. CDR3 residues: CASSLDSLKNIQYF. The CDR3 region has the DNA TGTGCCAGCAGTCTTGACAGCCTAAAAAACATTCAGTACTTC. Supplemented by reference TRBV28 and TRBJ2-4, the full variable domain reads DVKVTQSSRYLVKRTGEKVFLECVQDMDHENMFWYRQDPGLGLRLIYFSYDVKMKEKGDIPEGYSVSREKKERFSLILESASTNQTSMYLCASSLDSLKNIQYFGAGTRLSVL.

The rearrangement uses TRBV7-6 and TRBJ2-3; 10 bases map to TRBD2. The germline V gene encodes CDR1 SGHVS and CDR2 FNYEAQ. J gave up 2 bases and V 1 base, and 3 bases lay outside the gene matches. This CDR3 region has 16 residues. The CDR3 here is CASSLGTSGDTDTQYF. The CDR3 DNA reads TGTGCCAGCAGCTTAGGTACTAGCGGGGACACAGATACGCAGTATTTT.

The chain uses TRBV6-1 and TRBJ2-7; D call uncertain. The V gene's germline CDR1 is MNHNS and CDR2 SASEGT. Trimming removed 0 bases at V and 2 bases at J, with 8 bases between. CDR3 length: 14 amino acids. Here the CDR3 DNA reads TGTGCCAGCAGTGAAGCGCTCCAGGCCTACGAGCAGTACTTC. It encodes CASSEALQAYEQYF.

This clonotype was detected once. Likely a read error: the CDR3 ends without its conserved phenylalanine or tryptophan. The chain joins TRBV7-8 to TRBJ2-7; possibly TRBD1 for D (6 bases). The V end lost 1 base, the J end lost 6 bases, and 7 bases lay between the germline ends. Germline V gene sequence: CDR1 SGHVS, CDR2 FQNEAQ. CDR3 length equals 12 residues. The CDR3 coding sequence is TGTGCCAGCAGCTTAGACAGGGCCGAGCAGTACATC. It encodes CASSLDRAEQYI.

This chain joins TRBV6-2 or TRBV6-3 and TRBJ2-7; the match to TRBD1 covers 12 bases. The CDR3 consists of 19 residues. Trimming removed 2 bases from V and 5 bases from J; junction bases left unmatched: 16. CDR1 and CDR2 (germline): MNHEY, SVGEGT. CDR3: CASSYRLLGTGGDSDEQYF. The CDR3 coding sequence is TGTGCCAGCAGTTACCGTTTGTTGGGGACAGGGGGCGATTCGGACGAGCAGTACTTC.

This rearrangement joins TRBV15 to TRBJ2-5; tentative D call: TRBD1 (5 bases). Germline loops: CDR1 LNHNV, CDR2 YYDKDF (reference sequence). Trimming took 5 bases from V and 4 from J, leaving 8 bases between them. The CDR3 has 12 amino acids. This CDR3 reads CATSHDRETQYF. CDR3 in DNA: TGTGCCACCAGCCACGACAGAGAGACCCAGTACTTC.